The present T cell receptor beta chain was sequenced within a study of blood T cell repertoires in COVID-19. Overall study: Sites in the United States, Italy and Spain provided acute and convalescent COVID-19 samples. T cells, B-cell-depleted T cells, or PBMCs supplied cDNA or gDNA.

Libraries were prepared by immunoSEQ multiplex PCR; TCRdb keeps only in-frame clonotypes and omits some of them. The repertoire consists of approximately 150,000 clones, with approximately 84% occurring once and the leading ten covering roughly 10%. CDR3 length: 20 residues. Germline CDR1 and CDR2: SGHVS and FQNEAQ. With 5 bases clipped from V and 3 bases from J, the junction kept 16 bases outside the gene matches. The source of this sequence is a man aged 70 or older with active or convalescent COVID-19. The rearrangement links TRBV7-8 to TRBJ2-1, with TRBD2 matching 13 bases. Sequenced: peripheral blood. In DNA, the CDR3 is TGTGCCAGCAGCGCCAACCGGGACTCGGGACTAGCGGGATACTACAATGAGCAGTTCTTC. Its protein product is CASSANRDSGLAGYYNEQFF.